This record concerns one T cell receptor beta chain sequence. The record originates from a study of blood T cell repertoires in COVID-19. As handled by the study authors: For nucleated cells, counts were estimated from reference gene primer amplification. Generated by immunoSEQ multiplex PCR, the TCRdb table keeps only in-frame clones and is missing some. The V and J calls and the clone size are those of that table, but D and trimming were determined from the DNA. This table has over 150,000 clones, roughly 80% appearing once. V lost 7 bases and J lost 5; bases outside the gene matches: 9. The CDR3 is made up of 15 amino acids. CDR1 SQVTM and CDR2 ANQGSEA come from the germline V gene.

This sequence originates from a man aged 18 to 30 with active or convalescent COVID-19. Sequencing was performed on peripheral blood. J is TRBJ2-2 and V is TRBV29-1; 11 nucleotides match TRBD2. The CDR3 nucleotides read TGCAGCGCCCGACTAGCGGGGAGGGCTACCGGGGAGCTGTTTTTT. Amino acids: CSARLAGRATGELFF.